Listed below are T cell receptor beta chains from one sample, sequenced in a study of cytomegalovirus exposure and HLA in healthy donors. The repertoire was sequenced with immunoSEQ multiplex PCR; TCRdb's copy has only in-frame clones and lacks some. The sample holds over 75,000 clones, around 84% seen once. The sample comprised PBMCs. The receptors were sampled from a woman between 45 and 60 years old in good health and CMV-seronegative. Each CDR3 is given with its conserved first and last residue. Fields, in order: clone size, D gene, V gene, J gene, CDR3 protein, CDR3 DNA. D genes are given only for firm matches. Only part of the rows carry a size: once, few, many, or a class if the clone is expanded.

>-|TRBD2|TRBV7-2|TRBJ2-1
CASSLGLAGYNEQFF
TGTGCCAGCAGCTTAGGGCTAGCGGGTTACAATGAGCAGTTCTTC
>-|-|TRBV9|TRBJ2-5
CASSVVERAYQETQYF
TGTGCCAGCAGCGTAGTGGAGCGGGCGTACCAAGAGACCCAGTACTTC
>-|-|TRBV27|TRBJ1-1
CASTRTAMNTEAFF
TGTGCCAGCACCCGGACAGCCATGAACACTGAAGCTTTCTTT
>-|-|TRBV7-2|TRBJ1-3
CASSDRGGTTGNTIYF
TGTGCCAGCAGCGATAGGGGGGGTACCACTGGAAACACCATATATTTT
>-|TRBD1|TRBV2|TRBJ2-1
CASSDRTGLNEQFF
TGTGCCAGCAGTGATCGGACAGGCTTGAATGAGCAGTTCTTC
>-|-|TRBV28|TRBJ1-2
CASSLGGAKGYTF
TGTGCCAGCAGTCTAGGGGGGGCGAAGGGCTACACCTTC
>-|TRBD1|TRBV5-1|TRBJ1-1
CASSLDTGENTESFF
TGCGCCAGCAGCTTGGATACAGGGGAGAACACTGAATCTTTCTTT
>few|-|TRBV21-1|TRBJ2-1
CASPRDSANNEQFF
TGTGCCAGCCCCAGGGACTCCGCTAACAATGAGCAGTTCTTC
>-|TRBD1|TRBV6-6|TRBJ2-2
CASKRDRDTGELFF
TGTGCCAGCAAGCGGGACAGGGACACCGGGGAGCTGTTTTTT
>-|TRBD2|TRBV5-1|TRBJ2-7
CASSSGTSGRSYEQYF
TGCGCCAGCAGCTCCGGGACTAGCGGGAGATCCTACGAGCAGTACTTC
>-|TRBD2|TRBV19|TRBJ2-5
CASSSGRAGETQYF
TGTGCCAGCTCCAGCGGGAGGGCCGGGGAGACCCAGTACTTC
>-|-|TRBV28|TRBJ1-5
CASGPSNQPQHF
TGTGCCAGCGGGCCCAGCAATCAGCCCCAGCATTTT
>-|TRBD1|TRBV29-1|TRBJ2-7
CSVVLSGGHYEQYF
TGCAGCGTTGTCCTTTCAGGGGGACACTACGAGCAGTACTTC